This TCR beta chain was observed in a study of regulatory T cells in long-lasting Graves disease listed by TCRdb under 2021. For the wider study: Newly diagnosed Graves' disease patients had taken antithyroid drugs for less than 3 months. The study was registered as a clinical trial and conducted in China. This study used TCR sequencing and RNA sequencing of peripheral blood to compare persistent Graves' disease patients against newly diagnosed Graves' disease patients. TCR sequencing covered around 13 persistent and about 20 newly diagnosed Graves' disease patients, 33 samples in total.

On the study overall, not on this receptor specifically: The study examined only peripheral blood because the primary lesion, thyroid tissue, could not be accessed. The authors acknowledged the small sample size as a limitation that may reduce accuracy. A larger number of public clonotypes was shared among persistent patients (approximately 3,000) than among newly diagnosed patients (roughly 930). TRBV28, TRBJ1-2 and TRBJ2-5 were preferentially used in persistent disease, while TRBV20-1 and TRBJ2-1 were favored in newly diagnosed disease. Sequencing and analysis were restricted to the TCR beta chain. Compared with newly diagnosed patients, persistent Graves' disease patients had lower TCR Shannon entropy and fewer highly expanded clones, which suggests clonal expansion.

What the time point label conveys for this sample: newly diagnosed GD, antithyroid drugs for less than 3 months. For both TCR sequencing and RNA sequencing, RNA was extracted from PBMCs in TRIzol. Graves' disease was diagnosed according to American Thyroid Association guidelines. Patients for the study were recruited at an endocrinology department in Xi'an, China. Each patient gave about 9.1 milliliters of peripheral blood, collected in an EDTA anticoagulant tube. Ficoll Paque Plus density gradient separation was used to isolate PBMCs, and no further T cell sorting was performed. An Agilent 2100 Bioanalyzer and agarose gel were used to assess RNA quality, and a NanoDrop 2000 was used to measure RNA concentration. This clonotype was counted ten times or more. Its antigen specificity is not known. No much larger clone exists at a distance of one base, and base qualities are not known. Trimming removed 4 bases from V and 3 bases from J, leaving 16 bases between the germline ends. Reading the germline V gene gives CDR1 MGHRA and CDR2 YSYEKL. Including cysteine and phenylalanine, the CDR3 has 15 amino acids. The only DNA kept is the CDR3, 45 bases in frame from the first base.

Library preparation was by multiplex PCR. The instrument was an Illumina HiSeq 4000. To build TCR beta libraries, CDR3 regions were amplified by Arm-PCR using iRepertoire HTBI primers. Before sequencing, the PCR products underwent gel purification. Regarding the original processing steps: Gene usage analysis of CDR3 amino acid clonotypes used the 60 to 75 TRBV and more than 13 TRBJ segments found across samples. Filtered high-quality paired reads were merged into contigs using COPE and FqMerger. BLAST was used to align contigs to the IMGT TRBV, TRBD and TRBJ reference genes, and CDR3 was defined following IMGT. Clonotypes above 0.1% frequency were classified as highly expanded clones. Shannon entropy was used to measure repertoire diversity, and the Gini coefficient was used to measure V-J evenness. Clonotypes shared by more than one individual were considered public. Using fastp at Q25 and MiXCR, TCRdb reprocessed the public reads and kept productive beta chains. Each record represents a unique CDR3 protein, reported with the most common genes and DNA among its rows. These V and J calls originate from TCRdb's pipeline instead of the authors' own analysis. In all, the sample holds around 400,000 distinct CDR3 sequences, and 15% of those were seen once. Approximately 22% of the sample is taken by the ten largest.

This receptor was obtained from a female donor with Graves disease. This material consisted of peripheral blood mononuclear cells (PBMCs), taken at new diagnosis, from a patient treated with antithyroid drugs. The chain joins TRBV4-1 to TRBJ2-7; the D segment could be TRBD1, given 5 matching bases. The CDR3 protein sequence reads: CASSPLQAVYYEQYF. The DNA sequence is TGCGCCAGCAGCCCGCTACAGGCTGTTTACTACGAGCAGTACTTC.